Reported below is one TCR beta chain. The data were taken from a study of cytomegalovirus exposure and HLA in healthy donors. Whole-study context: Some 200 million T cells yielded 117 million unique TCR beta sequences in earlier analysis.

The primer mix had 60 Vbeta and 13 Jbeta primers. TCRdb's table, derived via immunoSEQ multiplex PCR, lists solely in-frame clones and lacks some. The data contain some 130,000 clones, 60% to 85% of them singletons. This receptor was identified in a human donor in good health. Sequencing was carried out using PBMCs.

DNA of the CDR3: TGTGCCAGCAGCTTGGAAACCTCTAGCGGTCGCACAGATACGCAGTATTTT. This sequence encodes CASSLETSSGRTDTQYF. The V gene is TRBV5-4, the J gene TRBJ2-3, with 7 positions matching TRBD2. The V segment lost 0 bases and the J segment 1 base; nucleotides outside the gene matches: 8. Germline V CDR1 and CDR2: SGHNT, YYREEE (reference sequence). The CDR3 is 17 residues long. The entire variable domain, with the rest obtained from reference TRBV5-4 and TRBJ2-3, is as follows: ETGVTQSPTHLIKTRGQQVTLRCSSQSGHNTVSWYQQALGQGPQFIFQYYREEENGRGNFPPRFSGLQFPNYSSELNVNALELDDSALYLCASSLETSSGRTDTQYFGPGTRLTVL.